A few counts support the clone carrying this T cell receptor beta chain. The sample is drawn from a study of T-cell memory formation after mild COVID-19. About the study: Clusters of TCRs were largely donor specific.

TCRdb called the 5' RACE reads again in MiXCR, with one record for every CDR3 protein. The sample contains roughly 310,000 distinct CDR3 sequences, more than 15% of which appear only once. V lost 3 bases and J lost 0, with 11 bases in between. The CDR3 is made up of 16 amino acids. Germline V gene sequence: CDR1 KGHDR, CDR2 SFDVKD. Sequencing was done on a sample of PBMCs or a T cell subset sorted from them (not recorded which). This receptor was identified in a man aged 18 to 29 who had mild COVID-19 (a few samples of this study predate the infection). Cell type and time point are not known. The rearrangement links TRBV24-1 to TRBJ2-1; D not certain. The CDR3 DNA is TGTGCCACCAGTGATCCGAGAACCCCCTCCTACAATGAGCAGTTCTTC. Translated, it gives CATSDPRTPSYNEQFF.